This T cell receptor (beta chain) stems from a study of blood T cell repertoires in COVID-19. The CDR3 extends over 13 amino acids. Germline loops: CDR1 KGHDR, CDR2 SFDVKD. The junction had 7 bases not matched to a gene; V was cut back by 5 bases and J by 8 bases. TCRdb keeps only in-frame clones here, not all; method: immunoSEQ multiplex PCR. The repertoire includes about 330,000 clones, approximately 86% of them detected once, and around 9.9% sits in the top ten. The J gene is TRBJ1-2, the V gene TRBV24-1; 7 bases agree with TRBD1. The clonotype originates from a man aged 25 to 40 with COVID-19, enrolled during active disease. The sample consisted of peripheral blood. The CDR3 nucleotides are TGTGCCACCAGTGTAGGAGGGGGCGAGGGCTACACCTTC. Encoded protein: CATSVGGGEGYTF.